Sequencing of this T cell receptor (beta chain) was carried out in a study of blood T cell repertoires in COVID-19. V was clipped by 0 bases and J by 3 bases; unmatched bases: 2. The CDR3 length is 15 residues. Per the germline V gene, CDR1 is SGHRS and CDR2 is YFSETQ. The assay was immunoSEQ multiplex PCR, and TCRdb's table has in-frame clones only and misses some. The sample has fewer than 70,000 clones, 79% seen once. The sample taken for sequencing was peripheral blood. The receptor comes from a man aged 60 to 75 with acute or convalescent COVID-19. The J gene is TRBJ2-5, the V gene TRBV5-1, with TRBD2 matching 10 bases. CDR3 residues: CASSLAGTSEETQYF. CDR3 sequence (DNA): TGCGCCAGCAGCTTGGCCGGGACTAGCGAAGAGACCCAGTACTTC.